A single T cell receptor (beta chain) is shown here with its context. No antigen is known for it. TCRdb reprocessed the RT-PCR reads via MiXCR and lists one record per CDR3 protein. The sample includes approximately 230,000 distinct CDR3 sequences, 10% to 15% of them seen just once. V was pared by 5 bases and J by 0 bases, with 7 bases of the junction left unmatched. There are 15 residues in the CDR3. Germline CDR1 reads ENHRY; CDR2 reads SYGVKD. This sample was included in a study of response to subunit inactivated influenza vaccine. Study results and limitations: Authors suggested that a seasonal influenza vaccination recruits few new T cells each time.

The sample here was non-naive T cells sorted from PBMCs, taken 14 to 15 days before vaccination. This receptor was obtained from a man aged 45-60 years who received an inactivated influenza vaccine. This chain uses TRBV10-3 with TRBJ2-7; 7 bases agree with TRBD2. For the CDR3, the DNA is TGTGCCATCAGTCCCCGGACGGGAGGCTCCTACGAGCAGTACTTC. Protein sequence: CAISPRTGGSYEQYF.